The 16 T cell receptor beta chains below all came from one sample that was sequenced in a study of a mutant IDH1 vaccine in newly diagnosed glioma. Time point defined: week 47, end of study. Each dose delivered 300 ug of mutant IDH1 20-mer peptide subcutaneously with imiquimod. Antigens of these TCRs are unknown. The table came from immunoSEQ multiplex PCR; TCRdb's copy has only in-frame clones and leaves some out. The sample shows almost 25,000 clones, 82% of them seen only once. The specimen was PBMCs, collected from a glioma patient whose treatment included an IDH1 peptide vaccine. The receptors here all came from a man aged 40-50 years with glioma. Some clones in this sample may be carry-over from other donors' samples.

V gene TRBV28 combines with J gene TRBJ1-1, with unresolved D. Per germline, CDR1 MDHEN and CDR2 SYDVKM. The CDR3 length is 13 residues. The germline V and J ends were trimmed by 6 bases and 1 base, with 9 bases remaining between them. CDR3 loop: CASSHGGNTEAFF. The CDR3 coding sequence is TGTGCCAGCAGCCATGGAGGGAACACTGAAGCTTTCTTT.

The chain recombines TRBV11-2 with TRBJ2-7; D call uncertain. The V end was cut by 3 bases, the J end by 1 base, with 7 bases between. CDR1 and CDR2 (germline): SGHAT, FQNNGV. The CDR3 is 13 amino acids. The CDR3 sequence: CASSFSPSYEQYF. In DNA, the CDR3 is TGTGCCAGCAGCTTTAGTCCATCCTACGAGCAGTACTTC.

This chain connects TRBV7-7 to TRBJ2-1, with D perhaps matching TRBD2 (6 bases). The germline CDR1 and CDR2 sequences are SSHAT and FNYEAQ (reference sequence). V was trimmed by 6 bases and J by 13 bases, leaving 19 bases between them. This CDR3 has 13 amino acids. The CDR3 loop reads CASSHSGGDLQFF. The CDR3 region has the DNA TGTGCCAGCAGTCACAGCGGCGGGGACCTACAGTTCTTC.

In this sample, this clone turned up once. The V and J genes are TRBV19 and TRBJ2-2; 8 nucleotides line up with TRBD1. Trimming at V came to 2 bases and at J to 5 bases, leaving 7 bases not matched to a gene. Germline values: CDR1 LNHDA, CDR2 SQIVND (reference sequence). CDR3 length: 16 residues. The CDR3 loop is CASSIRGRGQTGELFF. The CDR3 DNA is TGTGCCAGTAGTATACGCGGCAGGGGGCAAACCGGGGAGCTGTTTTTT.

This clone was seen a handful of times. The chain recombines TRBV4-1 with TRBJ1-1, with a possible D match to TRBD1 (5 bases). V dropped 3 bases and J dropped 7 bases, with 9 bases sitting between them. This CDR3 contains 12 residues. CDR1 and CDR2 from the germline V gene are MGHRA and YSYEKL. The CDR3 here is CASSQSGVEAFF. The CDR3 DNA reads TGCGCCAGCAGCCAGTCGGGGGTTGAAGCTTTCTTT.

V is TRBV4-1 and J is TRBJ1-2, with D perhaps matching TRBD1 (5 bases). Germline assignment: CDR1 MGHRA and CDR2 YSYEKL. This CDR3 has 14 amino acids. V lost 1 base and J lost 8, with 14 bases in between. The DNA of the CDR3 is TGCGCCAGCAGCCAAGGTGCAGGGAATAAAGGCTACACCTTC. Protein product: CASSQGAGNKGYTF.

The rearrangement uses TRBV4-1 and TRBJ1-2; a weak D match, TRBD1 (6 bases). Per germline, CDR1 MGHRA and CDR2 YSYEKL. V lost 6 bases and J lost 5, with 19 bases in between. This CDR3 is 15 amino acids long. The CDR3 protein is CASSTDVRGRYGYTF. DNA for the CDR3: TGCGCCAGCAGTACCGACGTCAGGGGCCGATATGGCTACACCTTC.

In this sample, this clone turned up once. The chain recombines TRBV10-3 with TRBJ2-5; 8 positions match TRBD1. V lost 0 bases and J lost 5; bases outside the gene matches: 14. This CDR3 has 18 amino acids. The germline V gene encodes CDR1 ENHRY and CDR2 SYGVKD. DNA for the CDR3: TGTGCCATCAGTGAGTCGTGGACAGGGAGCTCCCAGAAGGAGACCCAGTACTTC. Translation gives CAISESWTGSSQKETQYF.

V and J are TRBV28 and TRBJ1-4; no firm D call. This CDR3 spans 13 amino acids. CDR1 MDHEN and CDR2 SYDVKM come from the germline V gene. V gave up 2 bases and J gave up 8 bases, with 9 bases separating them. CDR3 DNA sequence: TGTGCCAGCAGTTTAAATTTCGGGGAAAAACTGTTTTTT. This codes for CASSLNFGEKLFF. Based on the CDR3 plus reference TRBV28 and TRBJ1-4, the full variable domain is DVKVTQSSRYLVKRTGEKVFLECVQDMDHENMFWYRQDPGLGLRLIYFSYDVKMKEKGDIPEGYSVSREKKERFSLILESASTNQTSMYLCASSLNFGEKLFFGSGTQLSVL.

The chain combines TRBV5-1 with TRBJ2-6; D is uncertain. This CDR3 is built from 15 residues. CDR1 and CDR2 (germline): SGHRS, YFSETQ. The V end was cut by 0 bases, the J end by 1 base, with 5 bases between. CDR3 nucleotides: TGCGCCAGCAGCTTGGGAGCATCTGGGGCCAACGTCCTGACTTTC. Amino acids: CASSLGASGANVLTF.

CDR3 sequence reads: CASSLEYGTEAFF. The CDR3 nucleotides read TGTGCCAGCAGCTTAGAGTACGGCACTGAAGCTTTCTTT. The rearrangement links TRBV7-9 to TRBJ1-1; no clear D gene. The CDR3 is 13 amino acids. CDR1 is SEHNR, CDR2 FQNEAQ, per germline (reference sequence). Trimming removed 1 base at V and 4 bases at J, with 7 bases between.

J is TRBJ2-2 and V is TRBV5-1; the match to TRBD1 covers 7 bases. Germline loops: CDR1 SGHRS, CDR2 YFSETQ. After removal of 0 bases from V and 5 bases from J, the junction contained 7 bases not matched to a gene. The CDR3 consists of 16 residues. CDR3 region: CASSLAEAGGTGELFF. The CDR3 DNA sequence: TGCGCCAGCAGCTTGGCCGAGGCAGGGGGTACCGGGGAGCTGTTTTTT.

This clone has only one observation. The genes are TRBV27 and TRBJ1-5; D possibly corresponds to TRBD1 (5 bases). This CDR3 contains 13 residues. Deletions cut 5 bases from V and 6 bases from J, with 11 bases between. Germline V gene data show CDR1 as MNHEY and CDR2 as SMNVEV (reference sequence). CDR3 bases: TGTGCCAGCAGTCAGGGAGTGACTCAGCCCCAGCATTTT. Amino acids: CASSQGVTQPQHF.

This clone has more than one count but fewer than ten. This chain joins TRBV11-3 and TRBJ1-6; D not resolved. Looked up from germline, CDR1 is SGHNT and CDR2 is YENEEA. Trimming removed 5 bases at V and 7 bases at J, with 9 bases between. This CDR3 spans 13 amino acids. The CDR3, as DNA: TGTGCCAGCAGCCAACGACAAAATTCACCCCTCCACTTT. It encodes CASSQRQNSPLHF.

The rearrangement joins TRBV7-6 to TRBJ2-1, with D possibly being TRBD1 or TRBD2 (6 bases each). The CDR3 has 15 residues. The V end lost 3 bases, the J end lost 7 bases, and 16 bases lay between the germline ends. Germline V gives CDR1 SGHVS, CDR2 FNYEAQ. The CDR3 bases are TGTGCCAGCAGCTTTGAGAGGGGGGCGGGGAATGAGCAGTTCTTC. It specifies CASSFERGAGNEQFF.

The CDR3 loop is CASRKSFMNTEAFF. The CDR3 DNA is TGTGCCAGCAGAAAGAGCTTTATGAACACTGAAGCTTTCTTT. The rearrangement uses TRBV2 and TRBJ1-1; D call uncertain. CDR3 size: 14 residues. The V and J ends lost 6 bases and 0 bases respectively, with 11 bases between them. The V gene's germline CDR1 is SNHLY and CDR2 FYNNEI.